A single sample is the source of the 18 T cell receptor beta chains below, sequenced in a study of CD8 T cells in ankylosing spondylitis. TCRdb recomputed calls from the 5' RACE reads with MiXCR, one row per CDR3 protein. The sample shows approximately 250,000 distinct CDR3 sequences, approximately 30% of them seen only once. What was sequenced was blood, either unsorted or a sorted T cell fraction (not recorded which). The origin of the receptors is a male donor with ankylosing spondylitis or in good health (not recorded which).

The chain is built from TRBV12-3 or TRBV12-4 and TRBJ1-5; 7 bases line up with TRBD1. Unmatched junction bases numbered 5, after V lost 5 bases and J lost 1 base. CDR3 length equals 15 residues. CDR3 protein: CASSPQTGSNQPQHF. The CDR3 DNA is TGTGCCAGCAGTCCACAGACAGGGAGCAATCAGCCCCAGCATTTT.

The V gene is TRBV7-8, the J gene TRBJ2-5, with a tentative D call TRBD2 (5 bases). V was shortened by 5 bases and J by 5 bases, with 15 bases between the two germline ends. Germline lookup yields CDR1 SGHVS and CDR2 FQNEAQ. The CDR3 is 14 residues long. The CDR3 is CASSVGLTAETQYF. CDR3 nucleotide sequence: TGTGCCAGCAGCGTTGGACTGACGGCTGAGACCCAGTACTTC.

The chain has TRBV28 and TRBJ2-1; 8 bases agree with TRBD2. J was trimmed by 8 bases and V by 7 bases; bases with no gene match: 7. CDR1 and CDR2 from the germline V gene are MDHEN and SYDVKM. This CDR3 has 13 residues. CDR3 amino acids: CASTAGGADEQFF. The CDR3 DNA reads TGTGCCAGCACCGCGGGGGGCGCAGATGAGCAGTTCTTC.

The chain is built from TRBV20-1 and TRBJ2-7, with 10 nucleotides matching TRBD2. V gave up 5 bases and J gave up 2 bases; unmatched junction bases: 6. The CDR3 contains 14 residues. Germline V lookup: CDR1 DFQATT, CDR2 SNEGSKA (reference sequence). CDR3 sequence (DNA): TGCAGTGCTCAGGAACTAGCGGGACCCTACGAGCAGTACTTC. Translated: CSAQELAGPYEQYF.

The J gene is TRBJ2-7, the V gene TRBV11-2; 7 bases fit TRBD1. Losses at the gene ends were 0 bases for V and 2 bases for J; bases not matched to a gene: 4. The CDR3 is 15 amino acids. The germline V gene encodes CDR1 SGHAT and CDR2 FQNNGV. This CDR3 is CASSLEQGTPYEQYF. CDR3 DNA: TGTGCCAGCAGCTTAGAACAGGGGACCCCCTACGAGCAGTACTTC.

The chain is built from TRBV12-3 or TRBV12-4 and TRBJ2-3; no clear D. V was pared by 4 bases and J by 2 bases, with 4 bases between. The CDR3 sequence is 12 residues long. This CDR3 reads CASSWDTDTQYF. DNA for the CDR3: TGTGCCAGCAGTTGGGACACAGATACGCAGTATTTT.

V usage is TRBV5-1 and J usage is TRBJ2-1; D may be TRBD2 (7 bases). CDR1 and CDR2 (germline): SGHRS, YFSETQ. The CDR3 consists of 15 residues. Trimming took off 0 bases at V and 6 bases at J, with 13 bases between the two ends. This CDR3 reads CASSLEGGPGNEQFF. DNA for the CDR3: TGCGCCAGCAGCTTGGAGGGGGGGCCGGGCAATGAGCAGTTCTTC. Supplemented by reference TRBV5-1 and TRBJ2-1, the full variable domain reads KAGVTQTPRYLIKTRGQQVTLSCSPISGHRSVSWYQQTPGQGLQFLFEYFSETQRNKGNFPGRFSGRQFSNSRSEMNVSTLELGDSALYLCASSLEGGPGNEQFFGPGTRLTVL.

This chain connects TRBV12-3 or TRBV12-4 to TRBJ2-5; D may correspond to TRBD1 or TRBD2 (5 bases each). The CDR3 has 13 residues. Trimming removed 8 bases at V and 2 bases at J, with 12 bases between. The CDR3 DNA follows: TGTGCCAGCGGGACGGAGATACAAGAGACCCAGTACTTC. Translated, it gives CASGTEIQETQYF.

V and J are TRBV5-1 and TRBJ1-5, with D hard to call. CDR1 and CDR2 (germline): SGHRS, YFSETQ. The CDR3 length is 14 residues. V lost 0 bases to trimming and J lost 5 bases, with 9 bases between them. The CDR3 DNA reads TGCGCCAGCAGCTTGGATCCCCAGTATCAGCCCCAGCATTTT. This encodes CASSLDPQYQPQHF.

This clonotype has at least ten counts. The V gene is TRBV6-1, the J gene TRBJ1-5; D is unresolved. V was trimmed by 7 bases and J by 4 bases, leaving 11 bases between them. Germline CDR1 MNHNS, CDR2 SASEGT. This CDR3 comprises 13 residues. The CDR3 protein is CASTSARNQPQHF. The CDR3, as DNA: TGTGCCAGCACCTCCGCCAGGAATCAGCCCCAGCATTTT.

The chain links TRBV20-1 to TRBJ2-1; D is undetermined. The germline V gene encodes CDR1 DFQATT and CDR2 SNEGSKA (reference sequence). V lost 8 bases and J lost 0, with 14 bases in between. The CDR3 extends over 14 amino acids. CDR3 coding DNA: TGCAGTACGGTACAGACCAGCTCCTACAATGAGCAGTTCTTC. This encodes CSTVQTSSYNEQFF.

There are a few counts of this clonotype. This chain links TRBV12-3 or TRBV12-4 with TRBJ2-3; 7 nucleotides line up with TRBD1. V lost 5 bases and J lost 2; bases outside the gene matches: 7. There are 15 residues in the CDR3. This CDR3 reads CASSLNGQDTDTQYF. The CDR3 bases are TGTGCCAGCAGTCTCAACGGACAGGACACAGATACGCAGTATTTT.

This clonotype was counted only a few times. The rearrangement joins TRBV15 to TRBJ1-5; no clear D. Trimming stripped 0 bases from V and 0 bases from J, with 3 bases between. There are 14 residues in the CDR3. CDR1 LNHNV and CDR2 YYDKDF come from the germline V gene (reference sequence). CDR3 sequence: CATSREYSNQPQHF. CDR3 coding DNA: TGTGCCACCAGCAGAGAGTATAGCAATCAGCCCCAGCATTTT.

The chain links TRBV5-5 to TRBJ2-5, with 8 bases matching TRBD1. Germline V CDR1 and CDR2: SGHKS, YYEKEE (reference sequence). The CDR3 runs 13 residues. With 4 bases clipped from V and 4 bases from J, the junction kept 3 bases outside the gene matches. The CDR3 DNA sequence: TGTGCCAGCAGCCGGGACAGGCGAGAGACCCAGTACTTC. It encodes CASSRDRRETQYF.

The rearrangement joins TRBV12-3 or TRBV12-4 to TRBJ1-3; 7 positions agree with TRBD1. The trim removed 5 bases at V and 1 base at J, leaving 8 bases unmatched. The CDR3 runs 16 residues. CDR3: CASSPDRVVSGNTIYF. The DNA of the CDR3 is TGTGCCAGCAGTCCAGACAGGGTAGTATCTGGAAACACCATATATTTT.

The chain is built from TRBV20-1 and TRBJ2-7; TRBD1 is a possible D gene (5 bases). The CDR3 extends over 14 amino acids. Germline V lookup: CDR1 DFQATT, CDR2 SNEGSKA (reference sequence). V was trimmed by 6 bases and J by 3 bases, leaving 18 bases between them. As DNA, the CDR3 is TGCAGTGCCCGAGCTGACAGACCCCACTACGAGCAGTACTTC. Amino acid sequence: CSARADRPHYEQYF.

This clonotype turned up a few times. The CDR3 reads CATWTDYEQYF. CDR3 DNA sequence: TGTGCCACCTGGACGGACTACGAGCAGTACTTC. This chain links TRBV6-5 with TRBJ2-7; D is undetermined. Trimming took off 10 bases at V and 3 bases at J, with 10 bases between the two ends. The CDR3 runs to 11 residues. Germline CDR1 is MNHEY and CDR2 is SVGAGI.

This clonotype was counted a few times. The V and J genes are TRBV5-1 and TRBJ1-3; TRBD1 aligns across 8 bases. V was clipped by 4 bases and J by 5 bases; unmatched bases: 17. Germline loops: CDR1 SGHRS, CDR2 YFSETQ. The CDR3 consists of 18 residues. In DNA form, the CDR3 reads TGCGCCAGCAGCGTGGAAGGTCTGACAGGGGAACATCGAAACACCATATATTTT. Translating gives CASSVEGLTGEHRNTIYF.